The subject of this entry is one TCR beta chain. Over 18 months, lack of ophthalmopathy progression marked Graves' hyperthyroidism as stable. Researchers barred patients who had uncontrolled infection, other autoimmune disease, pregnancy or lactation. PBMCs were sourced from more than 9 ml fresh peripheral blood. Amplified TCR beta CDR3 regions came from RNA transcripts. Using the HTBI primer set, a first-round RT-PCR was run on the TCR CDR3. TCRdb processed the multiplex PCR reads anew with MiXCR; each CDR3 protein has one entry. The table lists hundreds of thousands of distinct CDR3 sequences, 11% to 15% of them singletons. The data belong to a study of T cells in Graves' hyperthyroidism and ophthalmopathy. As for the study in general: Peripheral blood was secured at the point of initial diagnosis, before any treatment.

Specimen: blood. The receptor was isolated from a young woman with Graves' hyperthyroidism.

The chain's CDR3 is CASKTQTYNEQFF. The DNA for the CDR3 is TGTGCCAGCAAAACCCAGACCTACAATGAGCAGTTCTTC. The chain employs TRBV13 and TRBJ2-1; D gene unclear. Germline CDR1 reads PRHDT; CDR2 reads FYEKMQ (reference sequence). V shed 7 bases and J shed 2 bases, with 9 bases lying between them. The length of the CDR3 is 13 residues.